This T cell receptor (beta chain) was found in a study of blood T cell repertoires in COVID-19. The data were produced by immunoSEQ multiplex PCR, yet TCRdb's version contains in-frame clones alone and is incomplete. The sample has around 210,000 clones, approximately 80% seen once; the top ten hold over 6%. This clone was recorded only once. The CDR3 contains 15 residues. V lost 4 bases and J lost 6; bases outside the gene matches: 7. Germline V CDR1 and CDR2: KGHSH, LQKENI. The chain joins TRBV18 to TRBJ2-1; 9 nucleotides match TRBD1. Sequenced: peripheral blood. The TCR comes from a woman aged 80 or over with COVID-19, enrolled during active disease. The CDR3 sequence is CASSQPGQGANEQFF. CDR3 bases: TGTGCCAGCTCACAACCGGGACAGGGAGCCAATGAGCAGTTCTTC.